The next 27 T cell receptor beta chains were all read from a single sample in a study of cytomegalovirus exposure and HLA in healthy donors. Vbeta (60) and Jbeta (13) primers were used in the PCR. Sequenced by immunoSEQ multiplex PCR; TCRdb stores in-frame clones only, minus some. In the table there are some 150,000 clones, 65% to 80% of which are singletons. Input material: PBMCs. The receptors were sampled from a male donor in good health and CMV-seronegative.

V gene TRBV9 combines with J gene TRBJ2-3; TRBD2 matches at 12 bases. V lost 4 bases, J lost 5 bases, and 8 bases stayed unmatched. The CDR3 consists of 16 residues. The germline CDR1 and CDR2 sequences are SGDLS and YYNGEE. Written as DNA, the CDR3 is TGTGCCAGCAGCACATATAGACTAGCGGGAGTAGATACGCAGTATTTT. It yields the protein CASSTYRLAGVDTQYF.

The chain recombines TRBV2 with TRBJ1-2, with D perhaps TRBD1 (6 bases). V lost 3 bases and J 2 bases, leaving 7 bases between the germline ends. From germline, CDR1 is SNHLY and CDR2 FYNNEI. The CDR3 spans 13 residues. The CDR3 sequence is CASSEGQNYGYTF. DNA for the CDR3: TGTGCCAGCAGTGAGGGACAAAACTATGGCTACACCTTC. The full variable domain, rest sourced from reference TRBV2 and TRBJ1-2, is EPEVTQTPSHQVTQMGQEVILRCVPISNHLYFYWYRQILGQKVEFLVSFYNNEISEKSEIFDDQFSVERPDGSNFTLKIRSTKLEDSAMYFCASSEGQNYGYTFGSGTRLTVV.

This clone showed up just a few times. The chain joins TRBV9 to TRBJ2-1; D possibly corresponds to TRBD2 (5 bases). The CDR3 covers 15 residues. V dropped 0 bases and J dropped 9 bases, with 16 bases sitting between them. Germline CDR1 SGDLS, CDR2 YYNGEE. The CDR3 here is CASSVDRVGRGEQFF. CDR3 in DNA: TGTGCCAGCAGCGTAGATAGGGTGGGTCGGGGTGAGCAGTTCTTC. Looking up the rest from reference TRBV9 and TRBJ2-1 gives the full variable domain: DSGVTQTPKHLITATGQRVTLRCSPRSGDLSVYWYQQSLDQGLQFLIQYYNGEERAKGNILERFSAQQFPDLHSELNLSSLELGDSALYFCASSVDRVGRGEQFFGPGTRLTVL.

This clone was detected only once. The chain has TRBV29-1 and TRBJ2-5; possible D gene TRBD2, 5 bases. The length of the CDR3 is 11 residues. Germline values: CDR1 SQVTM, CDR2 ANQGSEA. V was cut by 3 bases and J by 11 bases, with 13 bases left in between. The CDR3 region has the DNA TGCAGCGTTGAGGTTCTGAGGGAGCAGTACTTC. Its protein is CSVEVLREQYF.

This clone was counted a few times. The chain employs TRBV18 and TRBJ1-2; 10 positions agree with TRBD1. The germline gives CDR1 KGHSH, CDR2 LQKENI. The CDR3 runs to 17 residues. Trimming at V came to 2 bases and at J to 1 base, leaving 7 bases not matched to a gene. This chain's CDR3 is CASSPWDRGQSNYGYTF. Written as DNA, the CDR3 is TGTGCCAGCTCACCATGGGACAGGGGCCAAAGTAACTATGGCTACACCTTC.

The rearrangement joins TRBV5-1 to TRBJ2-3; weak D call: TRBD2 (5 bases). The ends were cut back, 4 bases at V and 3 bases at J, with 15 bases in the middle. This CDR3 has 15 amino acids. Germline V gene sequence: CDR1 SGHRS, CDR2 YFSETQ. CDR3: CASSTGGSMTDTQYF. The CDR3 DNA reads TGCGCCAGCAGCACTGGTGGGAGTATGACAGATACGCAGTATTTT. The whole variable domain, remainder taken from reference TRBV5-1 and TRBJ2-3, is KAGVTQTPRYLIKTRGQQVTLSCSPISGHRSVSWYQQTPGQGLQFLFEYFSETQRNKGNFPGRFSGRQFSNSRSEMNVSTLELGDSALYLCASSTGGSMTDTQYFGPGTRLTVL.

This clone was seen a few times. This chain joins TRBV7-9 and TRBJ2-7; 9 bases match TRBD1. With 5 bases clipped from V and 2 bases from J, the junction kept 4 bases outside the gene matches. The V gene's germline CDR1 is SEHNR and CDR2 FQNEAQ (reference sequence). CDR3 length: 14 amino acids. The CDR3 DNA sequence: TGTGCCAGCAGCCCCGGGACAGGGACCTACGAGCAGTACTTC. Translation: CASSPGTGTYEQYF. The complete variable domain, with remaining parts taken from reference TRBV7-9 and TRBJ2-7, reads DTGVSQNPRHKITKRGQNVTFRCDPISEHNRLYWYRQTLGQGPEFLTYFQNEAQLEKSRLLSDRFSAERPKGSFSTLEIQRTEQGDSAMYLCASSPGTGTYEQYFGPGTRLTVT.

This rearrangement joins TRBV2 to TRBJ2-5; no clear D. From germline, CDR1 is SNHLY and CDR2 FYNNEI. The CDR3 consists of 13 residues. Trimming stripped 3 bases from V and 4 bases from J, with 9 bases between. For the CDR3, the DNA is TGTGCCAGCAGTGAGGAGATCCGAGAGACCCAGTACTTC. It is translated as CASSEEIRETQYF.

This clone was seen a few times. The chain carries TRBV11-2 and TRBJ2-5, with 7 bases identical to TRBD1. Looked up from germline, CDR1 is SGHAT and CDR2 is FQNNGV. With V trimmed by 5 bases and J by 2 bases, 5 bases remained unmatched. CDR3 size: 14 residues. The chain's CDR3 is CASSRQGRQETQYF. In DNA, the CDR3 is TGTGCCAGCAGCCGACAGGGACGACAAGAGACCCAGTACTTC.

The chain is built from TRBV4-1 and TRBJ2-7; TRBD1 agrees at 7 bases. Germline loops: CDR1 MGHRA, CDR2 YSYEKL. The length of the CDR3 is 14 residues. J lost 7 bases, V lost 4 bases, and 10 bases had no gene match. The CDR3, as DNA: TGCGCCAGCAGCCTACAGGGGTCGGTACGTGAGCAGTACTTC. It specifies CASSLQGSVREQYF.

This sequence joins TRBV21-1 and TRBJ1-2; whether TRBD1, the table's D call, matches the DNA was not checked. TRBV21-1 is a known pseudogene. The CDR3 runs 18 residues. The CDR3 here is CASSNRLFRDTANYGYTF. The CDR3 DNA follows: TGTGCCAGCAGCAATCGATTGTTCAGGGACACGGCTAACTATGGCTACACCTTC.

The V call is TRBV6-1, the J call TRBJ2-1; 12 bases fit TRBD1. Germline loops: CDR1 MNHNS, CDR2 SASEGT. The CDR3 sequence is 15 residues long. The V and J ends lost 7 bases and 7 bases, in that order; junction bases with no gene match: 8. The DNA of the CDR3 is TGTGCCAGCAACAGCCGGGACAGGGGGCTTAATGAGCAGTTCTTC. Translated, it gives CASNSRDRGLNEQFF.

The J gene is TRBJ1-2, the V gene TRBV7-9, with a tentative D call TRBD1 (5 bases). V lost 4 bases and J lost 2, with 20 bases in between. The germline CDR1 and CDR2 sequences are SEHNR and FQNEAQ (reference sequence). This CDR3 is 17 amino acids long. The chain's CDR3 is CASSSASLAGNNYGYTF. DNA of the CDR3: TGTGCCAGCAGCTCCGCCTCCTTGGCAGGGAACAACTATGGCTACACCTTC.

The rearrangement links TRBV5-1 to TRBJ2-7; 8 nucleotides agree with TRBD1. The CDR3 covers 15 residues. V was clipped by 0 bases and J by 7 bases; unmatched bases: 9. Germline V gene lookup returns CDR1 SGHRS and CDR2 YFSETQ. The CDR3 nucleotides read TGCGCCAGCAGCTTGGTTGGGACAGGACCCAAAGAGCAGTACTTC. Its protein is CASSLVGTGPKEQYF.

Written as DNA, the CDR3 is TGTGCCAGCAGTTACGGGACAGGGGGTTCCAATCAGCCCCAGCATTTT. It codes for CASSYGTGGSNQPQHF. The rearrangement links TRBV6-6 to TRBJ1-5, with TRBD1 matching over 11 bases. V lost 2 bases, J lost 3 bases, and 3 bases stayed unmatched. This CDR3 spans 16 amino acids. CDR1 MNHNY and CDR2 SVGAGI come from the germline V gene (reference sequence).

This clone was found once. The gene calls are TRBV27 and TRBJ2-1; 8 bases are a match to TRBD2. The CDR3 runs to 15 residues. Germline assignment: CDR1 MNHEY and CDR2 SMNVEV (reference sequence). The junction had 2 bases not matched to a gene; V was cut back by 4 bases and J by 0 bases. The CDR3 protein is CASSWGTSSYNEQFF. CDR3 bases: TGTGCCAGCAGTTGGGGGACTAGCTCCTACAATGAGCAGTTCTTC.

The genes are TRBV29-1 and TRBJ2-1; D is undetermined. The CDR3 sequence is 12 residues long. Trimming took off 2 bases at V and 5 bases at J, with 7 bases between the two ends. CDR1 and CDR2 (germline): SQVTM, ANQGSEA. CDR3 protein: CSVENSDNEQFF. CDR3 sequence (DNA): TGCAGCGTTGAAAACTCTGACAATGAGCAGTTCTTC.

V is TRBV7-9 and J is TRBJ2-1, with 7 bases lining up with TRBD1. The CDR3 has 15 residues. Unmatched junction bases numbered 7, after V lost 4 bases and J lost 4 bases. Per the germline V gene, CDR1 is SEHNR and CDR2 is FQNEAQ (reference sequence). CDR3 region: CASSSDRTNYNEQFF. The CDR3 DNA follows: TGTGCCAGCAGCTCGGACAGGACAAATTACAATGAGCAGTTCTTC. Together with reference TRBV7-9 and TRBJ2-1, the CDR3 gives the full variable domain: DTGVSQNPRHKITKRGQNVTFRCDPISEHNRLYWYRQTLGQGPEFLTYFQNEAQLEKSRLLSDRFSAERPKGSFSTLEIQRTEQGDSAMYLCASSSDRTNYNEQFFGPGTRLTVL.

The chain employs TRBV2 and TRBJ2-5, with TRBD1 matching 8 bases. Germline V gene data show CDR1 as SNHLY and CDR2 as FYNNEI. The CDR3 extends over 16 amino acids. V lost 4 bases to trimming and J lost 4 bases; unmatched junction nucleotides: 11. The CDR3 protein is CASSGTGSGGRETQYF. The DNA for the CDR3 is TGTGCCAGCAGTGGGACAGGGAGTGGGGGGCGAGAGACCCAGTACTTC.

The chain recombines TRBV11-2 with TRBJ2-1; tentatively, D is TRBD2 (7 bases). CDR1 and CDR2 from the germline V gene are SGHAT and FQNNGV. V dropped 2 bases and J dropped 5 bases, with 16 bases sitting between them. This CDR3 has 16 residues. The CDR3 DNA is TGTGCCAGCAGCTTACCGGGGGGCGGAATAAACAATGAGCAGTTCTTC. This translates into CASSLPGGGINNEQFF.

The chain recombines TRBV15 with TRBJ2-5; TRBD1 aligns across 8 bases. The J call may be in error: the DNA end matches TRBJ2-7 better. In germline, CDR1 is LNHNV, CDR2 YYDKDF (reference sequence). The CDR3 runs 14 residues. The CDR3 bases are TGTGCCACCAGCACAAGTGGGACAGGCTACGAGCAGTACTTC. Protein product: CATSTSGTGYEQYF.

This sequence joins TRBV21-1 and TRBJ2-7; whether TRBD1, the table's D call, matches the DNA was not checked. TRBV21-1 is an annotated pseudogene. The CDR3 is 13 residues long. This CDR3 is CARLLGTDREQYF. The CDR3 bases are TGTGCCAGATTACTCGGGACAGACCGCGAGCAGTACTTC.

The chain uses TRBV20-1 and TRBJ2-7, with a possible D match to TRBD2 (5 bases). The germline CDR1 and CDR2 sequences are DFQATT and SNEGSKA (reference sequence). Trimming cost V 6 bases and J 3 bases, with 9 bases left between them. The CDR3 extends over 11 amino acids. Here the CDR3 reads CSAEEGYEQYF. CDR3 bases: TGCAGTGCGGAAGAGGGCTACGAGCAGTACTTC.

This rearrangement joins TRBV18 to TRBJ1-6; D not resolved. The CDR3 runs to 15 residues. Trimming removed 0 bases at V and 9 bases at J, with 12 bases between. Germline V gives CDR1 KGHSH, CDR2 LQKENI. Here the CDR3 reads CASSPPGGGGSPLHF. DNA for the CDR3: TGTGCCAGCTCACCACCGGGAGGAGGTGGTTCACCCCTCCACTTT.

The chain links TRBV29-1 to TRBJ2-5; D is ambiguous. V was clipped by 4 bases and J by 2 bases, with 8 bases between them. Per germline, CDR1 SQVTM and CDR2 ANQGSEA. The CDR3 is 12 residues long. The CDR3 reads CSVGADQETQYF. CDR3 coding DNA: TGCAGCGTTGGGGCAGATCAAGAGACCCAGTACTTC.

The chain has TRBV29-1 and TRBJ2-1; possibly TRBD2 for D (5 bases). Germline V lookup: CDR1 SQVTM, CDR2 ANQGSEA. CDR3 size: 13 residues. The V and J ends lost 4 bases and 9 bases respectively, with 16 bases between them. The CDR3 here is CSVVEGRVTEQFF. In DNA, the CDR3 is TGCAGCGTTGTTGAGGGAAGGGTAACTGAGCAGTTCTTC.

The V call is TRBV7-9, the J call TRBJ1-6; no reliable D call. Between the trimmed V and J ends, which lost 0 bases and 7 bases, there was a span of 13 bases. Germline V lookup: CDR1 SEHNR, CDR2 FQNEAQ (reference sequence). The CDR3 is made up of 16 amino acids. CDR3 residues: CASSLAGIGMNSPLHF. In DNA, the CDR3 is TGTGCCAGCAGCTTAGCCGGAATCGGGATGAATTCACCCCTCCACTTT.